These 2 T cell receptor beta chains came from one sample sequenced in a study of T cell responses to AZD1222 COVID-19 vaccine. Some clones are missing from TCRdb's copy, which holds only in-frame ones; the method was immunoSEQ multiplex PCR. The table records 90,000 to 120,000 clones, around 92% of them present only once. The starting material was peripheral blood, obtained 28 days after the second AZD1222 dose. These receptor sequences come from an adult who received the AZD1222 COVID-19 vaccine.

The chain is built from TRBV3-1 (or the pseudogene TRBV3-2) and TRBJ1-2, with D unclear. The length of the CDR3 is 14 residues. Looked up from germline, CDR1 is LGHDT and CDR2 is YNNKEL (reference sequence). The germline V and J ends were trimmed by 0 bases and 4 bases, with 9 bases remaining between them. The chain's CDR3 is CASSQEGVPYGYTF. As DNA, the CDR3 is TGTGCCAGCAGCCAAGAGGGCGTGCCCTATGGCTACACCTTC.

The V and J genes are TRBV27 and TRBJ1-5; no firm D call. Germline lookup yields CDR1 MNHEY and CDR2 SMNVEV (reference sequence). Deletions cut 0 bases from V and 3 bases from J, with 9 bases between. This CDR3 comprises 15 residues. The CDR3 DNA reads as TGTGCCAGCAGTTTATCAGCCGCCTCCAATCAGCCCCAGCATTTT. Translating it yields CASSLSAASNQPQHF.